The subject of this entry is one T cell receptor beta chain. Its antigen is currently not known. Base-call qualities are not available, and no considerably larger clone is one nucleotide away. The High Capacity cDNA Reverse Transcription Kit was used to reverse transcribe all of the isolated RNA, meaning that expressed TCRB transcripts were what got sequenced. Deep immunoSEQ sequencing was applied to naive, central memory and regulatory T cell samples, giving an average of about 3.8 million total reads per sample. After sorted cells were lysed in RLT buffer, RNA was extracted with DNase-treated RNeasy Micro or Mini kits, with the choice depending on cell number. To prevent cross-contamination, every cell subset was processed on its own, while patient and healthy donor samples were processed together. The immunoSEQ multiplex PCR was used to amplify TCRB sequences from cDNA, yielding 87-bp fragments that span the CDR3 region. Amplicons were sequenced on the Illumina HiSeq platform. As for the authors' bioinformatics: Synthetic template baselines were used to correct PCR bias computationally, reads within Hamming distance 2 were collapsed together, and singletons that could not be merged were discarded. Reads were aligned to IMGT to assign V, D and J genes, CDR3 length, and insertions or deletions at six rearrangement sites. Within each subset, clonotype counts were normalized to the number of sorted cells before true diversity and Gini coefficients were calculated with the tcR R package. The overlap coefficient, calculated on TCRB nucleotide sequences, was used to measure repertoire sharing. Out-of-frame TCRB sequences from naive cells were analyzed to stand in for the pre-selection repertoire. The clones in this table, taken by TCRdb from immuneACCESS, are in-frame only. Not every clone is retained; where verified, under half of the shortfall comes from an unresolved V gene, and the cause of the rest is unknown. V, J and clone size reflect that table, while D and trimming were determined from the DNA. This sample holds nearly 250,000 clones; about 14% were observed only once. 0.026% of the sample is in the top ten clones.

The data stem from a study of beta chain features in type 1 diabetes (dated by TCRdb to 2017 to 2018). Study-wide context: Patients and healthy donors did not differ in mean age, gender distribution, total cell number or subset yield. A total of some 110 million sorted cells were examined across all samples, and a strong correlation was observed between cell number per subset and RNA yield. The study compared TCRB repertoires of sorted circulating CD4+ T cell subsets between recently diagnosed type 1 diabetes patients and matched healthy donors. Regulatory and stem cell-like memory subsets were isolated from only 8 patients and roughly 8 healthy donors, whereas naive and central memory subsets came from all 30 or so donors.

The CDR3 runs 15 amino acids, cysteine and phenylalanine included. Left in the record is the CDR3 DNA by itself, 45 bases read in frame from the first base. Each donor gave one peripheral blood draw, averaging approximately 0.12 L, which was collected into heparinised tubes. Naive, central memory, regulatory and stem cell-like memory CD4+ T cells were sorted on a BD FACSAria II using a panel including CD45RO, CCR7, CD25, CD127, CD95 and CD27. All sorted populations exceeded 95% purity. Right away, PBMCs were isolated by Lymphoprep density gradient centrifugation and were stained directly, with no culture step. So that batch effects would be minimized, each experiment stained and sorted samples in pairs, pairing one healthy donor with one patient. The paper as a whole reports these results and caveats: Shorter templates might be favored by PCR, yet because patient and control samples were amplified and corrected together, any such skew would affect both groups equally. Because small numbers of individuals were included in the HLA sub-analyses, any influence of HLA type on TCRB rearrangement was left unresolved. Naive, central memory and regulatory TCRB repertoires appeared more similar among patients than among healthy donors. Because cDNA was sequenced instead of genomic DNA, activated cells with high expression could be over-represented, although the groups did not differ in activation or CD3 levels. Fewer insertions and more nucleotide deletions at VDJ recombination sites were observed in patients with type 1 diabetes, implying thymic rearrangement abnormalities. In all four CD4+ subsets, TCRB CDR3 length was moderately but significantly shorter in type 1 diabetes patients.

The TCR was taken from a woman aged 40 to 50 in good health. Recombination linked TRBV21-1 to TRBJ1-5; the listed D gene, TRBD1, was not tested against the DNA. TRBV21-1 is recorded as a pseudogene. Source material: naive CD4+ T cells from blood. The meaning of the sample's cell subset or site label: true naive CD4+ T cells. The CDR3 reads CASSKARDSWQPQHF. The sequence in DNA is TGTGCCAGCAGCAAAGCGCGAGACAGCTGGCAGCCCCAGCATTTT.